This T cell receptor (beta chain) was observed in a study of T cell changes during pregnancy in multiple sclerosis. Clones were sequenced by immunoSEQ multiplex PCR, and TCRdb holds only the in-frame ones, with some missing. The sample contains about 36,000 clones, 70% to 90% of which appear only once. CDR3 length: 15 amino acids. Looked up from germline, CDR1 is MNHEY and CDR2 is SMNVEV (reference sequence). V shed 0 bases and J shed 8 bases, with 16 bases lying between them. The chain recombines TRBV27 with TRBJ1-2; D might be TRBD1 (6 bases). The material was CD8+ T cells from peripheral blood mononuclear cells, obtained in the third trimester of pregnancy. The clonotype was recovered from a female donor with multiple sclerosis, enrolled in a pregnancy study. The CDR3, as DNA: TGTGCCAGCAGTTTATCAGGCGGTGGCAGGGGAGGCTACACCTTC. Amino acid sequence: CASSLSGGGRGGYTF.